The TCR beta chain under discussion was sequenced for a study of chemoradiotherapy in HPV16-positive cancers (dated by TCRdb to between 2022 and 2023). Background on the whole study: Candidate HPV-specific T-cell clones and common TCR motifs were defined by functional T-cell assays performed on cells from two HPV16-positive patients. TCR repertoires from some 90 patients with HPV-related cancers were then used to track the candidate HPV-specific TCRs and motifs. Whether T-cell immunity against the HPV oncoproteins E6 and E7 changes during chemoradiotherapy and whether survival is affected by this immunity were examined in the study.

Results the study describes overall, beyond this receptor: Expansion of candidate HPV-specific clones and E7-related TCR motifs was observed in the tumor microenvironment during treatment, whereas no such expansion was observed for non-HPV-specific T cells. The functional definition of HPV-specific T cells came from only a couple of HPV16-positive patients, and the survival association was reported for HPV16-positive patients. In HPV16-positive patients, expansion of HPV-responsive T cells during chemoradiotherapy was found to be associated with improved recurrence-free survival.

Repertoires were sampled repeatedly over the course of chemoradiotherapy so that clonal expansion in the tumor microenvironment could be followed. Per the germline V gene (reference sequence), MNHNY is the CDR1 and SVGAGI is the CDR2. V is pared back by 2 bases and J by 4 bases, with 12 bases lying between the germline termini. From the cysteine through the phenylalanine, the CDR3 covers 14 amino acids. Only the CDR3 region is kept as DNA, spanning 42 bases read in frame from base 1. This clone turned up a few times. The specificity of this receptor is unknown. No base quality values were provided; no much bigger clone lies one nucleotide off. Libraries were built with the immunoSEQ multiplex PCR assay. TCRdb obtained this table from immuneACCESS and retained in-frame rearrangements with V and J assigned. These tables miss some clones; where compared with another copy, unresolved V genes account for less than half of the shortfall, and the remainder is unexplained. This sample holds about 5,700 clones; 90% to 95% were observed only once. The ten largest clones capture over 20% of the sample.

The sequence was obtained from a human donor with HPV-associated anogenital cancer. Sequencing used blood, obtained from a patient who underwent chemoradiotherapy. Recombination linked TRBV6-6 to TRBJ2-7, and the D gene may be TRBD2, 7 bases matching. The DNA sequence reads TGTGCCAGCAGTTACGGGGGGGCCGGGTACGAGCAGTACTTC. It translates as CASSYGGAGYEQYF.